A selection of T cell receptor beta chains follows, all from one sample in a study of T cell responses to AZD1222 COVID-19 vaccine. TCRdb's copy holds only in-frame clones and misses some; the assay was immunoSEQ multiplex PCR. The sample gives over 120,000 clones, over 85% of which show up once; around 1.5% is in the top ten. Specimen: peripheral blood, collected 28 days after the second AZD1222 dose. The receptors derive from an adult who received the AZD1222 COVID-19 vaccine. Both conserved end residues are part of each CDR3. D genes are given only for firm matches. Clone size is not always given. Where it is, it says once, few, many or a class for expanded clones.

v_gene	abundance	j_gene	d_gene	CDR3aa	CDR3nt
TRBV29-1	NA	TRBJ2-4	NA	CSVETVAKNIQYF	TGCAGCGTTGAAACCGTAGCCAAAAACATTCAGTACTTC
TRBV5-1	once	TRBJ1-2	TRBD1	CASSFGTGGVNYGYTF	TGCGCCAGCAGTTTCGGGACAGGGGGCGTTAACTATGGCTACACCTTC
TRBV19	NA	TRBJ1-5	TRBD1	CASSTRDRGQPQHF	TGTGCCAGTAGTACCCGGGACAGGGGTCAGCCCCAGCATTTT
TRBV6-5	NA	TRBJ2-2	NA	CASSYVTRTTGELFF	TGTGCCAGCAGTTACGTCACACGGACGACCGGGGAGCTGTTTTTT
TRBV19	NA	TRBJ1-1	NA	CASSITEDTEAFF	TGTGCCAGTAGTATCACGGAGGACACTGAAGCTTTCTTT
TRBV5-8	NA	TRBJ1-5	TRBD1	CASSKKDRGYNQPQHF	TGTGCCAGCAGCAAAAAAGACAGGGGATACAATCAGCCCCAGCATTTT
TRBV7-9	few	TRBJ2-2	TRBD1	CASSLSAGGTGELFF	TGTGCCAGCAGCTTATCGGCAGGGGGTACCGGGGAGCTGTTTTTT
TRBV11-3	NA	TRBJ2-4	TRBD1	CASSRSRGSGNIQYF	TGTGCCAGCAGCAGGAGCAGGGGGTCCGGAAACATTCAGTACTTC
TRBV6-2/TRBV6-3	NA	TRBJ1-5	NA	CASSYYQGRSNQPQHF	TGTGCCAGCAGTTACTACCAAGGGCGTAGCAATCAGCCCCAGCATTTT
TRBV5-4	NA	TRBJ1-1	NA	CASSYEWVNTEAFF	TGTGCCAGCAGTTATGAATGGGTGAACACTGAAGCTTTCTTT
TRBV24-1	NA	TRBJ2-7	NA	CATSEGDGDYEQYF	TGTGCCACCAGTGAGGGCGACGGGGACTACGAGCAGTACTTC
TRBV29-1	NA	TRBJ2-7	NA	CSVVTSGYEQYF	TGCAGCGTTGTAACGTCGGGCTACGAGCAGTACTTC
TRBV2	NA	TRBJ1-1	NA	CASRHLTGNTEAFF	TGTGCCAGCAGACATCTGACAGGGAACACTGAAGCTTTCTTT
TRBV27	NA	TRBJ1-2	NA	CASRSSYYGYTF	TGTGCCAGCAGGTCCAGCTACTATGGCTACACCTTC
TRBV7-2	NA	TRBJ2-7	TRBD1	CASSPGQGAYEQYF	TGTGCCAGCAGCCCGGGACAGGGGGCCTACGAGCAGTACTTC
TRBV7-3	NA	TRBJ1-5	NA	CASSQLGLFDQPQHF	TGTGCCAGCAGCCAACTGGGTCTCTTTGATCAGCCCCAGCATTTT
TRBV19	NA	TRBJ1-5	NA	CASSISSQPQHF	TGTGCCAGTAGTATTTCTAGTCAGCCCCAGCATTTT
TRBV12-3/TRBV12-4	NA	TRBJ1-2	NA	CASSLGPEYGYTF	TGTGCCAGCAGTCTGGGACCAGAATATGGCTACACCTTC
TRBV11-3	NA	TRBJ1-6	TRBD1	CASSFEQGSSYNSPLHF	TGTGCCAGCAGCTTTGAACAGGGGAGCTCCTATAATTCACCCCTCCACTTT
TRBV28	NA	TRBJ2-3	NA	CASNPPDRLDTQYF	TGTGCCAGCAACCCCCCGGACAGATTGGATACGCAGTATTTT
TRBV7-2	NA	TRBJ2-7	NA	CASSPGWNSYEQYF	TGTGCCAGCAGCCCAGGCTGGAATTCCTACGAGCAGTACTTC
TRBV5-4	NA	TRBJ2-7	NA	CASSLNQRGSYEQYF	TGTGCCAGCAGCTTGAATCAGCGAGGGTCCTACGAGCAGTACTTC
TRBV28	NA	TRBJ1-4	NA	CASSIPTGGWGVGLGEKLFF	TGTGCCAGCAGTATACCTACCGGAGGGTGGGGTGTCGGTTTAGGTGAAAAACTGTTTTTT
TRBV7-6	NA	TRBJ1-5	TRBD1	CASSRGDRGVKPQHF	TGTGCCAGTTCGCGTGGAGACAGGGGGGTTAAGCCCCAGCATTTT
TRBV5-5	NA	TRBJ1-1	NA	CASSDRFLQEAFF	TGTGCCAGCAGTGACAGGTTCCTCCAGGAAGCTTTCTTT
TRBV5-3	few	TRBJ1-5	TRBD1	CAKTNAPGTESQPQHF	TGTGCCAAAACAAACGCCCCCGGGACAGAAAGTCAGCCCCAGCATTTT
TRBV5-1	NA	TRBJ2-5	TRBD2	CASSWGTSGTETQYF	TGCGCCAGCAGCTGGGGGACTAGCGGGACTGAGACCCAGTACTTC
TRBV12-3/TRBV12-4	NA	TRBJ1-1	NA	CASSPPTRTEAFF	TGTGCCAGCTCCCCCCCGACCAGAACTGAAGCTTTCTTT
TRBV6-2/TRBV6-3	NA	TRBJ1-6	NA	CASSPIGRGSPLHF	TGTGCCAGCAGCCCAATCGGCAGGGGTTCACCCCTCCACTTT
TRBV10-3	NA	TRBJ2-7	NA	CAISESTGRYEQYF	TGTGCCATCAGTGAGTCGACGGGTAGGTACGAGCAGTACTTC
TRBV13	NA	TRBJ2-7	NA	CASSHGAGARYEQYF	TGTGCCAGCAGCCACGGCGCCGGGGCCCGGTACGAGCAGTACTTC
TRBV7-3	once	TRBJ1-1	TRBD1	CASSATGDTEAFF	TGTGCCAGCAGCGCTACAGGGGACACTGAAGCTTTCTTT
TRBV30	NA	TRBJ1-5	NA	CAWSVGFNQPQHF	TGTGCCTGGAGTGTAGGCTTCAATCAGCCCCAGCATTTT
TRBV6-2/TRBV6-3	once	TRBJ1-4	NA	CASSYAWGLMEEKLFF	TGTGCCAGCAGTTACGCCTGGGGGCTAATGGAAGAAAAACTGTTTTTT
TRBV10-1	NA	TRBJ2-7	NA	CASSDRLTYEQYF	TGCGCCAGCAGTGACCGCCTTACCTACGAGCAGTACTTC
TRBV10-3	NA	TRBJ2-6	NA	CAISESTPFTPGANVLTF	TGTGCCATCAGTGAGTCGACCCCTTTTACCCCTGGGGCCAACGTCCTGACTTTC
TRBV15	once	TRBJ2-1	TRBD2	CATSRGTSDEQFF	TGTGCCACCAGCAGAGGGACTAGCGATGAGCAGTTCTTC
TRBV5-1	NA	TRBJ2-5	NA	CASSLVSGGETQYF	TGCGCCAGCAGCTTGGTTTCCGGGGGAGAGACCCAGTACTTC
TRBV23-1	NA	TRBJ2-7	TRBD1	CASSQGGQGPNREQYF	TGCGCCAGCAGTCAAGGGGGACAGGGACCAAATCGCGAGCAGTACTTC
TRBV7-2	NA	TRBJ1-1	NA	CASSFDQVGANTEAFF	TGTGCCAGCAGCTTCGATCAGGTCGGGGCGAACACTGAAGCTTTCTTT
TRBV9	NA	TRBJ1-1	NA	CASSALDTEAFF	TGTGCCAGCAGCGCCCTGGACACTGAAGCTTTCTTT
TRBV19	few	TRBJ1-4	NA	CASSIGPSLGELFF	TGTGCCAGTAGTATCGGGCCGTCTCTGGGGGAACTGTTTTTT
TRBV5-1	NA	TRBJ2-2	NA	CASSLVGGSNTGELFF	TGCGCCAGCAGCTTGGTAGGGGGGTCGAACACCGGGGAGCTGTTTTTT
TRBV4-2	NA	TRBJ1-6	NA	CASSQDRDSFVALHF	TGTGCCAGCAGCCAAGATCGGGACTCTTTCGTGGCCCTCCACTTT
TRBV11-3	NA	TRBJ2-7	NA	CASSRSREQYF	TGTGCCAGCAGCCGGAGCCGCGAGCAGTACTTC
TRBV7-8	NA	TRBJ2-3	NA	CASSLVRGVGADTQYF	TGTGCCAGCAGCTTAGTCCGGGGAGTCGGTGCAGATACGCAGTATTTT
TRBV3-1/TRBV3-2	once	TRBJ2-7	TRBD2	CASSALASGMAYEQYF	TGTGCCAGCAGCGCCCTTGCGAGCGGGATGGCCTACGAGCAGTACTTC
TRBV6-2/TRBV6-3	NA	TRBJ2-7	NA	CASSPAYEQYF	TGTGCCAGCAGTCCAGCGTACGAGCAGTACTTC
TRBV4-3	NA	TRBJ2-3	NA	CASSQEGRADTQYF	TGCGCCAGCAGCCAAGAGGGACGGGCAGATACGCAGTATTTT
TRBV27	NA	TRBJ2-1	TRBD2	CASTRTLRGRAYNEQFF	TGTGCCAGCACTCGAACCTTACGCGGGAGGGCATACAATGAGCAGTTCTTC
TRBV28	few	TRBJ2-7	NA	CASRTDSSYEQYF	TGTGCCAGCAGAACGGACAGCTCCTACGAGCAGTACTTC
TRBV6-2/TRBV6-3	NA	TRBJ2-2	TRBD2	CASSSTPWTSGRMNTGELFF	TGTGCCAGCAGCAGTACTCCCTGGACTAGCGGGAGGATGAACACCGGGGAGCTGTTTTTT
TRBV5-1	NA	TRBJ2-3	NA	CASKPGTLTDTQYF	TGCGCCAGCAAACCCGGGACCCTCACAGATACGCAGTATTTT